By sample share, the clone carrying this TCR beta chain is large. The antigen remains undetermined. The gene names given are mouse names. The read stops 1 residue short of the end of the CDR3; the missing end is completed from the germline J gene. This sample's time point: mouse harvest day 14 after allogeneic transplant. Mouse grafts combined 10^7 T-cell-depleted bone marrow cells with 10^6 splenic CD5+ T cells. The sample is drawn from a study of tissue T cells after allogeneic stem cell transplantation. Broader study findings: The patient cohort was small and clinically heterogeneous, with limited sampling depth.

Assay used: immunoSEQ multiplex PCR; TCRdb lists only in-frame clones, some missing. The top ten clones hold roughly 40% of a sample with around 2,200 clones, under 55% of them seen once. V was trimmed by 4 bases and J by 3 bases, leaving 13 bases between them. This CDR3 spans 15 amino acids. Germline V gene data show CDR1 as SGHSA and CDR2 as FRNQAP. Specimen: liver tissue. This TCR was recovered from a female BALB/c mouse given C57BL/6 T cells with graft-versus-host disease after an allogeneic hematopoietic cell transplant. J is TRBJ2-1 and V is TRBV16; possible D gene TRBD2, 7 bases. The CDR3 region is CASSYPGGLYAEQFF. The part of the CDR3 DNA that was read is TGTGCAAGCAGCTACCCTGGGGGCCTCTATGCTGAGCAGTTC.